Following are 32 T cell receptor beta chains from one sample sequenced in a study of OX40 agonist ivuxolimab in advanced cancers. Clones were sequenced by immunoSEQ multiplex PCR, and TCRdb holds only the in-frame ones, with some missing. The sample consists of about 19,000 clones, about 77% of them appearing once. The sequenced sample was CD4+ or CD8+ T cells sorted from blood, obtained in a trial of the OX40 agonist ivuxolimab. The receptors were sampled from an adult with an advanced solid tumor such as melanoma, head and neck, liver or kidney cancer.

Details on this clone: Within the sample, other DNA sequences also encode this same CDR3. This rearrangement joins TRBV4-2 to TRBJ2-1, with TRBD2 identical over 8 bases. The CDR3 is 16 residues long. The trim removed 0 bases at V and 7 bases at J, leaving 8 bases unmatched. Germline-derived CDR1 and CDR2 are LGHNA and YNFKEQ. The CDR3 reads CASSQDTGGPGNEQFF. Written as DNA, the CDR3 is TGTGCCAGCAGCCAAGATACGGGGGGGCCGGGGAATGAGCAGTTCTTC.

This rearrangement joins TRBV5-4 to TRBJ2-3, with D hard to call. Germline V lookup: CDR1 SGHNT, CDR2 YYREEE (reference sequence). The CDR3 extends over 16 amino acids. Trimming took 0 bases from V and 0 from J, leaving 11 bases between them. The CDR3 DNA reads TGTGCCAGCAGCTTGGTTAGCTGGGGTAGCACAGATACGCAGTATTTT. Translating gives CASSLVSWGSTDTQYF.

This clone appeared a few times. The genes are TRBV7-8 and TRBJ2-7, with 9 nucleotides matching TRBD2. This CDR3 has 16 amino acids. Per the germline V gene, CDR1 is SGHVS and CDR2 is FQNEAQ. Germline trimming cut 4 bases from V and 2 bases from J; bases unmatched to any gene: 9. The CDR3 DNA is TGTGCCAGCAGCTCAATTGTCAGACTAGCGGCCTACGAGCAGTACTTC. Protein product: CASSSIVRLAAYEQYF.

This chain joins TRBV13 and TRBJ2-1; D is perhaps TRBD1 or TRBD2 (6 bases each). The CDR3 is 15 residues long. V lost 3 bases, J lost 12 bases, and 21 bases lay in between. Germline assignment: CDR1 PRHDT and CDR2 FYEKMQ (reference sequence). For the CDR3, the DNA is TGTGCCAGCAGCTTTAGCCTGAGGGGGGAAGGGGGGCAGTTCTTC. Translated: CASSFSLRGEGGQFF.

The chain has TRBV6-5 and TRBJ2-3, with D perhaps TRBD2 (6 bases). This CDR3 is built from 13 residues. Trimming cost V 6 bases and J 5 bases, with 12 bases left between them. Germline CDR1 reads MNHEY; CDR2 reads SVGAGI. The CDR3 sequence: CASRDGGVDTQYF. Written as DNA, the CDR3 is TGTGCCAGCAGGGACGGAGGGGTAGATACGCAGTATTTT.

The chain uses TRBV30 and TRBJ1-1; D call uncertain. Deletions cut 2 bases from V and 1 base from J, with 5 bases between. The CDR3 is made up of 12 amino acids. Germline lookup yields CDR1 GTSNPN and CDR2 SVGIG (reference sequence). In DNA form, the CDR3 reads TGTGCCTGGAGTTGGGGGAACACTGAAGCTTTCTTT. It is translated as CAWSWGNTEAFF.

This rearrangement joins TRBV29-1 to TRBJ2-1, with D perhaps TRBD1 or TRBD2 (5 bases each). CDR1 and CDR2 (germline): SQVTM, ANQGSEA. CDR3 length: 12 amino acids. Trimming cost V 7 bases and J 7 bases, with 14 bases left between them. CDR3 sequence: CSEKDGANEQFF. CDR3 bases: TGCAGCGAGAAGGACGGGGCTAATGAGCAGTTCTTC.

The chain uses TRBV28 and TRBJ2-3, with TRBD1 matching 8 bases. V was clipped by 3 bases and J by 5 bases; unmatched bases: 10. Germline-derived CDR1 and CDR2 are MDHEN and SYDVKM. This CDR3 is 16 amino acids long. The CDR3 spells CASSFPDRVTGDTQYF. CDR3 DNA: TGTGCCAGCAGTTTCCCGGACAGGGTGACAGGAGATACGCAGTATTTT.

The rearrangement uses TRBV4-1 and TRBJ2-7; TRBD2 matches at 8 bases. The CDR3 has 19 residues. CDR1 and CDR2 (germline): MGHRA, YSYEKL. Trimming took 0 bases from V and 3 from J; bases not matched to a gene: 16. This CDR3 is CASSQELTWAGLGIYEQYF. In DNA form, the CDR3 reads TGCGCCAGCAGCCAAGAATTGACGTGGGCGGGACTAGGGATCTACGAGCAGTACTTC.

The J gene is TRBJ1-1, the V gene TRBV13; D is uncertain. Trimming took off 5 bases at V and 1 base at J, with 8 bases between the two ends. Germline lookup yields CDR1 PRHDT and CDR2 FYEKMQ (reference sequence). This CDR3 region has 13 residues. The CDR3 nucleotides are TGTGCCAGCAGCAAATCCGGGAACACTGAAGCTTTCTTT. Translation: CASSKSGNTEAFF.

The rearrangement uses TRBV4-1 and TRBJ2-5; perhaps TRBD2 as D (5 bases). The DNA end is more similar to TRBJ2-7, so the J call may be wrong. CDR1 is MGHRA and CDR2 is YSYEKL in the germline V gene. The CDR3 is 15 amino acids. Written as DNA, the CDR3 is TGCGCCAGCAGCCATTCCCCCCCTGGAGGACACGAGCAGTACTTC. The encoded protein is CASSHSPPGGHEQYF.

The CDR3 reads CASSLDRETYYEQYF. The CDR3 DNA reads as TGTGCCAGCAGTTTAGACAGGGAGACATACTACGAGCAGTACTTC. J is TRBJ2-7 and V is TRBV2; 7 nucleotides match TRBD1. CDR3 size: 15 residues. V lost 5 bases to trimming and J lost 3 bases; unmatched junction nucleotides: 10. CDR1 SNHLY and CDR2 FYNNEI come from the germline V gene.

V usage is TRBV7-4 and J usage is TRBJ2-1; 8 nucleotides match TRBD1. With V trimmed by 3 bases and J by 3 bases, 7 bases remained unmatched. This CDR3 is built from 16 residues. The germline V gene encodes CDR1 SGHVT and CDR2 SQSDAQ. CDR3 coding DNA: TGTGCCAGCAGCTTTACGACAGGGGACTTCTACAATGAGCAGTTCTTC. Residues: CASSFTTGDFYNEQFF.

This clone turned up a few times. The CDR3 bases are TGCGCCAGCAGCCAAGAGTATCGACAGACCTACGAGCAGTACTTC. Translating gives CASSQEYRQTYEQYF. The chain links TRBV4-1 to TRBJ2-7; possible D gene TRBD1, 5 bases. Looked up from germline, CDR1 is MGHRA and CDR2 is YSYEKL. The CDR3 covers 15 residues. Between the trimmed V and J ends, which lost 0 bases and 2 bases, there was a span of 11 bases.

This clone was observed a few times. CDR3 protein: CASSERVGSGRPHEQFF. The CDR3 region has the DNA TGCGCCAGCAGTGAGAGGGTCGGTAGCGGGAGGCCGCATGAGCAGTTCTTC. This chain links TRBV10-1 with TRBJ2-1; 10 bases match TRBD2. The CDR3 runs 17 residues. J lost 8 bases, V lost 2 bases, and 12 bases had no gene match. Germline V CDR1 and CDR2: WNHNN, SYGVQD (reference sequence).

The CDR3 loop is CSIPETGGVPQETQYF. CDR3 nucleotide sequence: TGCAGCATCCCCGAGACAGGGGGGGTCCCACAAGAGACCCAGTACTTC. The rearrangement links TRBV29-1 to TRBJ2-5, with 9 bases that match TRBD1. Germline V gene lookup returns CDR1 SQVTM and CDR2 ANQGSEA. The V segment lost 8 bases and the J segment 2 bases; nucleotides outside the gene matches: 15. This CDR3 has 16 residues.

CDR3 DNA sequence: TGTGCCAGCATTTTTAGCGCCGGTCTTGGCACCGGGGAGCTGTTTTTT. This codes for CASIFSAGLGTGELFF. This chain links TRBV27 with TRBJ2-2; perhaps TRBD2 as D (5 bases). The CDR3 contains 16 residues. Germline V gene data show CDR1 as MNHEY and CDR2 as SMNVEV (reference sequence). Trimming removed 7 bases from V and 4 bases from J, with 19 bases in between.

This clone was observed a few times. Other DNA sequences in this specimen translate into the identical CDR3. This chain links TRBV7-9 with TRBJ2-5, with D hard to call. CDR1 SEHNR and CDR2 FQNEAQ come from the germline V gene (reference sequence). CDR3 length equals 11 residues. The V and J ends lost 3 bases and 4 bases respectively, with 3 bases between them. CDR3 nucleotide sequence: TGTGCCAGCAGCTTGGTAGAGACCCAGTACTTC. Its translation: CASSLVETQYF.

This clone was seen only a few times. The chain employs TRBV30 and TRBJ2-4; TRBD1 or TRBD2 may be the D gene (5 bases each). V was pared by 0 bases and J by 0 bases, with 15 bases between. CDR1 GTSNPN and CDR2 SVGIG come from the germline V gene (reference sequence). The CDR3 spans 17 residues. Written as DNA, the CDR3 is TGTGCCTGGAGTGTGGCTTACGGGGCCATAGCCAAAAACATTCAGTACTTC. Translation gives CAWSVAYGAIAKNIQYF.

This chain connects TRBV28 to TRBJ1-1; TRBD1 might be the D (6 bases). The CDR3 extends over 18 amino acids. V lost 5 bases, J lost 0 bases, and 22 bases lay in between. CDR1 and CDR2 from the germline V gene are MDHEN and SYDVKM. CDR3 coding DNA: TGTGCCAGCAGTCTCCTACCCTCCAGGGGACCCATGAACACTGAAGCTTTCTTT. Translation gives CASSLLPSRGPMNTEAFF.

V gene TRBV28 combines with J gene TRBJ1-3, with a tentative D call TRBD1 (5 bases). Trimming took 5 bases from V and 3 from J, leaving 11 bases between them. Germline V lookup: CDR1 MDHEN, CDR2 SYDVKM. This CDR3 spans 14 amino acids. CDR3 DNA sequence: TGTGCCAGCAGTGCCGGGGGAGATGGAAACACCATATATTTT. Protein: CASSAGGDGNTIYF.

This clone rates as medium-sized. This rearrangement joins TRBV27 to TRBJ2-3; TRBD2 aligns across 12 bases. The V gene end was trimmed by 9 bases and the J gene end by 6 bases; junction bases not matched to a gene: 10. CDR1 and CDR2 from the germline V gene are MNHEY and SMNVEV (reference sequence). The CDR3 has 15 residues. CDR3 in amino acids: CASRLAGDGGDTQYF. CDR3 in DNA: TGTGCCAGTCGACTAGCGGGAGATGGTGGGGATACGCAGTATTTT.

This clone was counted a single time. The chain combines TRBV7-6 with TRBJ2-7, with TRBD1 matching 10 bases. The CDR3 loop spans 15 amino acids. The germline V gene encodes CDR1 SGHVS and CDR2 FNYEAQ. Losses at the gene ends were 1 base for V and 2 bases for J; bases not matched to a gene: 2. CDR3 in amino acids: CASSLVGTGAYEQYF. The CDR3 bases are TGTGCCAGCAGCTTAGTGGGGACAGGGGCCTACGAGCAGTACTTC.

This clone has a handful of counts. CDR3 nucleotide sequence: TGTGCCAGCTCACCTTACAGGCCCCCCTACGAGCAGTACTTC. Translating gives CASSPYRPPYEQYF. The V call is TRBV18, the J call TRBJ2-7, with a possible D match to TRBD1 (5 bases). The germline V gene encodes CDR1 KGHSH and CDR2 LQKENI. The V end was cut by 3 bases, the J end by 2 bases, with 11 bases between. This CDR3 has 14 residues.

The CDR3 here is CASSYSQGRGYTF. The CDR3 nucleotides are TGTGCCAGCAGTTACTCACAGGGACGCGGCTACACCTTC. The chain uses TRBV6-5 and TRBJ1-2; TRBD1 might be the D (6 bases). The CDR3 covers 13 residues. Between the trimmed V and J ends, which lost 0 bases and 8 bases, there was a span of 10 bases. CDR1 MNHEY and CDR2 SVGAGI come from the germline V gene.

V and J are TRBV7-9 and TRBJ2-5, with D maybe TRBD1 (5 bases). The V gene's germline CDR1 is SEHNR and CDR2 FQNEAQ (reference sequence). Trimming removed 10 bases at V and 4 bases at J, with 13 bases between. The CDR3 contains 12 residues. CDR3 sequence reads: CATSRVPETQYF. Written as DNA, the CDR3 is TGTGCCACGTCCAGGGTACCAGAGACCCAGTACTTC. Full variable domain (missing parts from reference TRBV7-9 and TRBJ2-5): DTGVSQNPRHKITKRGQNVTFRCDPISEHNRLYWYRQTLGQGPEFLTYFQNEAQLEKSRLLSDRFSAERPKGSFSTLEIQRTEQGDSAMYLCATSRVPETQYFGPGTRLLVL.

The rearrangement uses TRBV29-1 and TRBJ2-7; 10 nucleotides match TRBD2. V trimming: 6 bases; J trimming: 2 bases; junction bases outside the gene matches: 4. Germline CDR1 is SQVTM and CDR2 is ANQGSEA. The CDR3 is 13 residues long. The CDR3 DNA follows: TGCAGCGTGGCCGGGACTAGCGCCTACGAGCAGTACTTC. Its protein product is CSVAGTSAYEQYF.

This chain links TRBV4-1 with TRBJ1-1; D remains ambiguous. The germline CDR1 and CDR2 sequences are MGHRA and YSYEKL. The length of the CDR3 is 14 residues. Between the trimmed V and J ends, which lost 4 bases and 1 base, there was a span of 10 bases. The CDR3: CASSLPGENTEAFF. Here the CDR3 DNA reads TGCGCCAGCAGCCTCCCTGGGGAGAACACTGAAGCTTTCTTT.

The rearrangement uses TRBV19 and TRBJ2-2; D might be TRBD2 (6 bases). The CDR3 consists of 14 residues. V lost 2 bases and J lost 6, with 10 bases in between. Germline V CDR1 and CDR2: LNHDA, SQIVND (reference sequence). CDR3 in amino acids: CASSILGGAGELFF. CDR3 DNA sequence: TGTGCCAGTAGTATATTGGGGGGAGCCGGGGAGCTGTTTTTT.

The rearrangement uses TRBV6-5 and TRBJ2-2; D is unclear. Germline CDR1 reads MNHEY; CDR2 reads SVGAGI. The CDR3 is made up of 15 amino acids. V gave up 6 bases and J gave up 7 bases, with 18 bases separating them. The CDR3 is CASSLFVGMGGELFF. The CDR3 coding sequence is TGTGCCAGCAGCCTTTTCGTGGGCATGGGCGGGGAGCTGTTTTTT.

The gene calls are TRBV9 and TRBJ2-1; 9 bases match TRBD2. This CDR3 contains 16 residues. Germline V gene lookup returns CDR1 SGDLS and CDR2 YYNGEE. The trim removed 3 bases at V and 8 bases at J, leaving 12 bases unmatched. CDR3 nucleotide sequence: TGTGCCAGCAGCGCTAACATAGCGGGAGAGTTCTATGAGCAGTTCTTC. It codes for CASSANIAGEFYEQFF.

V usage is TRBV5-1 and J usage is TRBJ2-3; 8 bases agree with TRBD2. After removal of 0 bases from V and 5 bases from J, the junction contained 11 bases not matched to a gene. This CDR3 region has 17 residues. Looked up from germline, CDR1 is SGHRS and CDR2 is YFSETQ. Written as DNA, the CDR3 is TGCGCCAGCAGCTTGGTAGTAGCGGGGAATCATGGAGATACGCAGTATTTT. Protein sequence: CASSLVVAGNHGDTQYF.